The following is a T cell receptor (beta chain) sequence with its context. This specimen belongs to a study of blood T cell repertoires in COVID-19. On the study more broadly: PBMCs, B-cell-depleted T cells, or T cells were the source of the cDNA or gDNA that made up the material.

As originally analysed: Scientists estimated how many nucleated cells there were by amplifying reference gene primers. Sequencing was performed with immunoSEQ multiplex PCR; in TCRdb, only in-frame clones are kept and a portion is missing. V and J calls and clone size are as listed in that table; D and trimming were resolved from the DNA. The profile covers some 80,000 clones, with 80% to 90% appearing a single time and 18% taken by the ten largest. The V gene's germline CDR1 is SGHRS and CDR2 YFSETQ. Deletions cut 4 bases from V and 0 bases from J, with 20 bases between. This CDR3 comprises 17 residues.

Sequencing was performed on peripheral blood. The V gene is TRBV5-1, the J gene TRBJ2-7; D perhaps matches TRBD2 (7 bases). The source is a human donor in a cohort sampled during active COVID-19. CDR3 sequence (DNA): TGCGCCAGCAGCCCCCGGCTAGAGGGGGGGTCCTCCTACGAGCAGTACTTC. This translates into CASSPRLEGGSSYEQYF. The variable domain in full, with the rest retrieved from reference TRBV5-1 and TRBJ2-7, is KAGVTQTPRYLIKTRGQQVTLSCSPISGHRSVSWYQQTPGQGLQFLFEYFSETQRNKGNFPGRFSGRQFSNSRSEMNVSTLELGDSALYLCASSPRLEGGSSYEQYFGPGTRLTVT.